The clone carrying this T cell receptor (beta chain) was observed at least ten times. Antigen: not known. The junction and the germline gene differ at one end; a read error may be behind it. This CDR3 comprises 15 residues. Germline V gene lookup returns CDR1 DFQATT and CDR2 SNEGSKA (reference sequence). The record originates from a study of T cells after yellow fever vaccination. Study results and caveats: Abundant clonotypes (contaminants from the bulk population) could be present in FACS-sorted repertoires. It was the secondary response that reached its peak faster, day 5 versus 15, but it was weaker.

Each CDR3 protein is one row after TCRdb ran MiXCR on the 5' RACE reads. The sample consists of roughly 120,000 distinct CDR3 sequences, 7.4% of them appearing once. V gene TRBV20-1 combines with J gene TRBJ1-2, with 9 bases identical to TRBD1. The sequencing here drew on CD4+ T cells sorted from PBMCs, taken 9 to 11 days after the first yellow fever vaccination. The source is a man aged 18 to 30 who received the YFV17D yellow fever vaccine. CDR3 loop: CSARVPDRGADGYTF. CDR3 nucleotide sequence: TGCAGTGCCAGAGTCCCCGACAGGGGGGCGGATGGCTACACCTTC.